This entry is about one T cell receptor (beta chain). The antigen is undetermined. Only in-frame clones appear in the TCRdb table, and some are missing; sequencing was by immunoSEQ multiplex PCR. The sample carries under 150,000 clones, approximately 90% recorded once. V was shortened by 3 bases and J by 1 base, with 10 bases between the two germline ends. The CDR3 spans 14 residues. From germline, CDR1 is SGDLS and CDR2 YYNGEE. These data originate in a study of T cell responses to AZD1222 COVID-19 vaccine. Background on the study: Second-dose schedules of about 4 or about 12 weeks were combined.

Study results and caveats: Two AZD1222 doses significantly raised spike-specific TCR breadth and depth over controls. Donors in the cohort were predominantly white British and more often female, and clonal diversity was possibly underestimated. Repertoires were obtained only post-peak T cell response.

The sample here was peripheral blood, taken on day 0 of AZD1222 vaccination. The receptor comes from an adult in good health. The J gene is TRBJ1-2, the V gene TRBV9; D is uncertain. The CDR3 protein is CASSEANFNYGYTF. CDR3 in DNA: TGTGCCAGCAGCGAGGCAAATTTTAACTATGGCTACACCTTC. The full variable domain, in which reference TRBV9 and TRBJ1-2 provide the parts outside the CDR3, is DSGVTQTPKHLITATGQRVTLRCSPRSGDLSVYWYQQSLDQGLQFLIQYYNGEERAKGNILERFSAQQFPDLHSELNLSSLELGDSALYFCASSEANFNYGYTFGSGTRLTVV.